This entry is about one TCR beta chain. The data are from a study of blood T cell repertoires in COVID-19. The wider study: The United States, Italy and Spain supplied acute and convalescent COVID-19 samples. PBMCs, B-cell-depleted T cells, or T cells provided the cDNA or gDNA that made up the material.

The assay was immunoSEQ multiplex PCR, and TCRdb's table has in-frame clones only and misses some. The data show about 400,000 clones, more than 85% seen once. The germline V gene encodes CDR1 MNHEY and CDR2 SMNVEV (reference sequence). This CDR3 has 15 amino acids. V was cut by 2 bases and J by 1 base, with 9 bases left in between. Membership in each cohort depended on participant-reported clinical history. The recovered donors of Cohort 3 showed two negative PCRs, clearance, or symptom resolution. Sequences were obtained from PBMCs or T cells enriched from blood (not recorded which). The sequence was obtained from a woman in her 30s who had recovered from COVID-19. This chain connects TRBV27 to TRBJ1-5, with a tentative D call TRBD1 (6 bases). This chain's CDR3 is CASSLQGFSNQPQHF. CDR3 DNA sequence: TGTGCCAGCAGTTTACAGGGGTTCAGCAATCAGCCCCAGCATTTT.